This T cell receptor (beta chain) came from a study of T cell responses to AZD1222 COVID-19 vaccine. Sequencing used immunoSEQ multiplex PCR; TCRdb keeps in-frame clones, though not all of them. The repertoire consists of 150,000 to 170,000 clones, with around nine tenths occurring once and the leading ten covering 15% to 20%. V was clipped by 4 bases and J by 7 bases, with 14 bases between them. This CDR3 is 14 amino acids long. Germline CDR1 is SGHNT and CDR2 is YYREEE (reference sequence). Sequenced here: peripheral blood, sampled on day 0 of AZD1222 vaccination. The source is an adult in good health. The chain couples TRBV5-4 to TRBJ1-4; D may be TRBD1 (5 bases). CDR3 amino acids: CASSGDGRLEKLFF. The CDR3 bases are TGTGCCAGCAGCGGGGACGGGAGGCTTGAAAAACTGTTTTTT.